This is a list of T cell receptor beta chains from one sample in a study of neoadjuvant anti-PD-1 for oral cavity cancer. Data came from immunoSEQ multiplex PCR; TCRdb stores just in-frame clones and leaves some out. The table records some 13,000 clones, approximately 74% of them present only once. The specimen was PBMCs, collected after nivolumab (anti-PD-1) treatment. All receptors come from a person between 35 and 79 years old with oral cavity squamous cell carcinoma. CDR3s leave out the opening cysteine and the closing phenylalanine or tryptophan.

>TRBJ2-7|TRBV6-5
ASSSLDSTYEQY
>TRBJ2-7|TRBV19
ASSILGQGGIYEQY
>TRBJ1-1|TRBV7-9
ASSTRQNTEAF
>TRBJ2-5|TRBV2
ASSTGVETQY
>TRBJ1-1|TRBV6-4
ASSASGNTEAF
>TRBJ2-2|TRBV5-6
ASSRDYYTGELF
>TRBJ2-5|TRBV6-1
ASIEGGTQY
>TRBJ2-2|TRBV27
ASSLSRTTGELF
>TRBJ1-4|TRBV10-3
ATRDRDEKLF
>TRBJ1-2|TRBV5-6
ASSLSAGYT
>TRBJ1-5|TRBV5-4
ASSLLGDNQPQH
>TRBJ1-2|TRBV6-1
ASSLRQGERGYT
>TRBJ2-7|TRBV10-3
AISESLAGGPIGYEQY
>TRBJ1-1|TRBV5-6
ASSLGTVNTEAF
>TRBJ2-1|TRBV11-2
ASSWTSYNEQF
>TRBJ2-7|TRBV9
ASSVGGGGFSDEQY
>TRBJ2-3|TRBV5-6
ASGSGSSTDTQY
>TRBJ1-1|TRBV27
ASSSPGNWGTEAF
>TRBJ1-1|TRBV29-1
SVESGIMNTEAF
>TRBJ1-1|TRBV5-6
ASSPGQFYLNTEAF
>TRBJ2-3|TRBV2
ASRGGLRNAQY
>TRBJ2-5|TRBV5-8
ASSHPGGSGETQY
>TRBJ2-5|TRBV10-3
AISELSGRETQY
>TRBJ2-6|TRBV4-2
ASSQDSGPGANVLT
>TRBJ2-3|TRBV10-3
AISTPRGTTDTQY
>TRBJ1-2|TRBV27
ASRGQGDSVNGYT
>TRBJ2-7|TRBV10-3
AINPDGTYEQY
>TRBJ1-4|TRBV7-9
ASSFQGAKLF
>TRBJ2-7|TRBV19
ASSIDSETGIYEQY
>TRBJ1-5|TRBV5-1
ASSLGDTGNQPQH
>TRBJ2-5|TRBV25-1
ASNGQGSRKTQY
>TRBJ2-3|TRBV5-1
ASSRRRQGFTDTQY
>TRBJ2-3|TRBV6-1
ASSPGLAGINTQY
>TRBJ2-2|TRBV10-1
ASSKTSGSAGELF
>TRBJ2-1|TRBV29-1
SVEVSSLESYNEQF
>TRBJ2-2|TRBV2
ASSWGGGGTGHTGELF
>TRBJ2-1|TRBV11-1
ASRPRTEYNEQF
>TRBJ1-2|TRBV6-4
ASSDGVYGYT
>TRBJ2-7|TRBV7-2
ASSLQGPEQY
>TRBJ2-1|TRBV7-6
ASSSGGEQF
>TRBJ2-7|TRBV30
AHTRRGADEQY
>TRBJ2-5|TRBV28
ASSFGIASQETQY
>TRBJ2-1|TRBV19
ASSIVGTSGRFTGNEQF